The 17 T cell receptor beta chains given below trace back to one sample, sequenced in a study of cytomegalovirus exposure and HLA in healthy donors. A multiplex PCR was run with 60 Vbeta primers and 13 Jbeta primers. Produced via immunoSEQ multiplex PCR; TCRdb's table is partial and in-frame only. In the table there are 100,000 to 120,000 clones, roughly 84% of which are singletons. Sequenced input: PBMCs. Source of these receptors: a man younger than 40 in good health and CMV-seropositive.

This chain connects TRBV5-8 to TRBJ2-1; 8 positions match TRBD2. The CDR3 has 16 amino acids. The junction had 16 bases not matched to a gene; V was cut back by 4 bases and J by 10 bases. CDR1 is SGHTS and CDR2 is YDEGEE in the germline V gene. CDR3 bases: TGTGCCAGCAGCCCGGTTTGGGCTAGCGGGCCTTGGGAGCAGTTCTTC. Translating gives CASSPVWASGPWEQFF.

The V call is TRBV19, the J call TRBJ1-1; no firm D call. The germline CDR1 and CDR2 sequences are LNHDA and SQIVND (reference sequence). The germline V and J ends were trimmed by 0 bases and 4 bases, with 12 bases remaining between them. This CDR3 is 15 amino acids long. CDR3 coding DNA: TGTGCCAGTAGTATAGATTTCCCGGGGAGCACTGAAGCTTTCTTT. Translated, it gives CASSIDFPGSTEAFF.

V and J are TRBV7-6 and TRBJ2-5; 16 bases fit TRBD2. Germline assignment: CDR1 SGHVS and CDR2 FNYEAQ. The length of the CDR3 is 16 residues. After removal of 3 bases from V and 5 bases from J, the junction contained 3 bases not matched to a gene. The CDR3 protein is CASSLGLAGGKETQYF. The CDR3 DNA sequence: TGTGCCAGCAGCTTGGGACTAGCGGGGGGGAAGGAGACCCAGTACTTC. Full variable domain (missing parts from reference TRBV7-6 and TRBJ2-5): GAGVSQSPRYKVTKRGQDVALRCDPISGHVSLYWYRQALGQGPEFLTYFNYEAQQDKSGLPNDRFSAERPEGSISTLTIQRTEQRDSAMYRCASSLGLAGGKETQYFGPGTRLLVL.

The V gene is TRBV15, the J gene TRBJ2-5; D may be TRBD1 (5 bases). Germline CDR1 LNHNV, CDR2 YYDKDF (reference sequence). V dropped 3 bases and J dropped 5 bases, with 22 bases sitting between them. The CDR3 totals 17 residues. CDR3 sequence reads: CATSSAEGGQGLETQYF. CDR3 coding DNA: TGTGCCACCAGCAGTGCCGAAGGTGGGCAGGGCCTTGAGACCCAGTACTTC.

The V and J genes are TRBV25-1 and TRBJ2-1; the D gene is possibly TRBD2 (6 bases). V dropped 4 bases and J dropped 0 bases, with 13 bases sitting between them. Germline V CDR1 and CDR2: MGHDK, SYGVNS. CDR3 length: 16 amino acids. The CDR3 sequence: CASSGGDQSSYNEQFF. In nucleotides, the CDR3 is TGTGCCAGCAGTGGGGGGGACCAGAGCTCCTACAATGAGCAGTTCTTC.

This clone was seen a single time. This chain connects TRBV23-1 to TRBJ1-5; 7 nucleotides align to TRBD1. TRBV23-1 is given ORF status, its function remaining uncertain. The CDR3 covers 15 residues. Trimming removed 2 bases from V and 15 bases from J; junction bases left unmatched: 16. This chain's CDR3 is CASSQGDSPFRSRHF. CDR3 bases: TGCGCCAGCAGTCAAGGGGACAGCCCCTTTCGGTCCCGGCATTTT.

The chain uses TRBV10-3 and TRBJ1-2, with D possibly TRBD1 on 5 matching bases. CDR1 ENHRY and CDR2 SYGVKD come from the germline V gene. This CDR3 is built from 15 residues. Trimming left V 2 bases short and J 4 bases short, with 14 bases between. In nucleotides, the CDR3 is TGTGCCATCAGTGAGACACAACGGACATCCTATGGCTACACCTTC. Translating it yields CAISETQRTSYGYTF.

This chain uses TRBV19 with TRBJ2-2, with 8 bases aligning to TRBD1. Germline V gene sequence: CDR1 LNHDA, CDR2 SQIVND (reference sequence). The CDR3 contains 14 residues. V trimming: 4 bases; J trimming: 7 bases; junction bases outside the gene matches: 5. The chain's CDR3 is CASSKQGDLGELFF. The CDR3 bases are TGTGCCAGTAGTAAACAGGGGGACCTCGGGGAGCTGTTTTTT.

The genes are TRBV7-2 and TRBJ2-2, with D maybe TRBD2 (5 bases). V was clipped by 7 bases and J by 3 bases, with 9 bases between them. Germline loops: CDR1 SGHTA, CDR2 FQGNSA. There are 13 residues in the CDR3. The CDR3 region is CASKRDHTGELFF. The CDR3 bases are TGTGCCAGCAAGAGGGATCACACCGGGGAGCTGTTTTTT.

This clone was counted between two and nine times. The chain recombines TRBV10-3 with TRBJ1-6; possible D gene TRBD1, 6 bases. Germline V gene data show CDR1 as ENHRY and CDR2 as SYGVKD. V lost 0 bases and J 7 bases, leaving 22 bases between the germline ends. The CDR3 runs to 19 residues. The CDR3 spells CAISESKGLVRTANSPLHF. CDR3 nucleotides: TGTGCCATCAGTGAGTCGAAGGGTTTGGTCCGGACAGCAAATTCACCCCTCCACTTT.

The chain is built from TRBV2 and TRBJ2-5; maybe TRBD2 (7 bases). The CDR3 sequence is 12 residues long. CDR1 is SNHLY and CDR2 is FYNNEI in the germline V gene. V dropped 8 bases and J dropped 5 bases, with 12 bases sitting between them. CDR3 bases: TGTGCCAGCGGGGGGGGCTGGGAGACCCAGTACTTC. Translation: CASGGGWETQYF. The whole variable domain, filled in from reference TRBV2 and TRBJ2-5, reads EPEVTQTPSHQVTQMGQEVILRCVPISNHLYFYWYRQILGQKVEFLVSFYNNEISEKSEIFDDQFSVERPDGSNFTLKIRSTKLEDSAMYFCASGGGWETQYFGPGTRLLVL.

This clone has more than one count but fewer than ten. The V call is TRBV5-1, the J call TRBJ2-3; TRBD2 matches 8 bases. This CDR3 contains 15 residues. The trim removed 0 bases at V and 1 base at J, leaving 1 base unmatched. The germline CDR1 and CDR2 sequences are SGHRS and YFSETQ. The CDR3 bases are TGCGCCAGCAGCTTGGTCGGGGGGGGCACAGATACGCAGTATTTT. Its protein is CASSLVGGGTDTQYF.

The chain links TRBV18 to TRBJ2-7, with D possibly being TRBD2 (7 bases). V lost 5 bases to trimming and J lost 0 bases, with 14 bases between them. Germline assignment: CDR1 KGHSH and CDR2 LQKENI. The CDR3 runs to 15 residues. Written as DNA, the CDR3 is TGTGCCAGCTCAATAGGGGGGACTACCTCCTACGAGCAGTACTTC. Translated: CASSIGGTTSYEQYF.

The sample holds a few counts of this clone. V and J are TRBV4-1 and TRBJ1-5, with D uncertain. CDR3 size: 17 residues. Trimming cost V 5 bases and J 0 bases, with 17 bases left between them. CDR1 is MGHRA and CDR2 is YSYEKL in the germline V gene. In DNA, the CDR3 is TGCGCCAGCAGCTTCTCAGCCGACTCCGGTAGCAATCAGCCCCAGCATTTT. As protein: CASSFSADSGSNQPQHF.

The J gene is TRBJ2-1, the V gene TRBV5-1; 11 bases fit TRBD2. This CDR3 has 17 amino acids. Germline V lookup: CDR1 SGHRS, CDR2 YFSETQ. With V trimmed by 5 bases and J by 9 bases, 16 bases remained unmatched. The CDR3 here is CASSSNPLASGGIEQFF. DNA for the CDR3: TGCGCCAGCAGTTCGAACCCCTTGGCTAGCGGGGGGATTGAGCAGTTCTTC.

The J gene is TRBJ1-6, the V gene TRBV4-1, with 7 bases identical to TRBD1. From germline, CDR1 is MGHRA and CDR2 YSYEKL. The CDR3 has 15 amino acids. The J segment lost 9 bases and the V segment lost 3 bases, leaving 8 bases of the junction unmatched. The CDR3 region has the DNA TGCGCCAGCAGCCACTTGCAGGGGGGAAGTTCACCCCTCCACTTT. Amino acid sequence: CASSHLQGGSSPLHF.

The chain links TRBV5-1 to TRBJ2-1; a possible D gene is TRBD2 (6 bases). This CDR3 has 15 residues. The germline V gene encodes CDR1 SGHRS and CDR2 YFSETQ. Trimming took off 4 bases at V and 7 bases at J, with 18 bases between the two ends. The CDR3 spells CASSTAPGEINEQFF. The CDR3 bases are TGCGCCAGCAGCACTGCCCCGGGAGAGATTAATGAGCAGTTCTTC.